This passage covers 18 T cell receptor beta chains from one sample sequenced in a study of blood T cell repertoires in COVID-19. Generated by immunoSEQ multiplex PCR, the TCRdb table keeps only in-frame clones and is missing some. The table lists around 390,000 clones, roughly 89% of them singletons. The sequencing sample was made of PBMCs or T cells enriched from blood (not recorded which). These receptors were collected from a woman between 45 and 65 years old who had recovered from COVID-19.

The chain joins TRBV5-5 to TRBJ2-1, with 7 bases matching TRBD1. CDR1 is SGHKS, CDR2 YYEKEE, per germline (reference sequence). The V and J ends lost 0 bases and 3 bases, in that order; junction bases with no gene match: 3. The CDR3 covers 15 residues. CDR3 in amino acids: CASSLEGQLYNEQFF. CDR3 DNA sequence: TGTGCCAGCAGCTTGGAGGGACAGCTCTACAATGAGCAGTTCTTC.

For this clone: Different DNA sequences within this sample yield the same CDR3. For the CDR3, the DNA is TGTGCCAGTAGTATAGGGACAGGGGACTACGAGCAGTACTTC. Its protein product is CASSIGTGDYEQYF. This chain joins TRBV19 and TRBJ2-7; 9 bases agree with TRBD1. J gave up 3 bases and V 1 base, and 1 base lay outside the gene matches. This CDR3 has 14 amino acids. CDR1 is LNHDA, CDR2 SQIVND, per germline (reference sequence).

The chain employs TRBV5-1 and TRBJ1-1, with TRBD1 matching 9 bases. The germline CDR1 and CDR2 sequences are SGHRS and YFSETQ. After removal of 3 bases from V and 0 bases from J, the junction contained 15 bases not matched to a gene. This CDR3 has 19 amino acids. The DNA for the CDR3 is TGCGCCAGCAGCTCGAGGATCCCGGGACAGGGTTTTTTGAACACTGAAGCTTTCTTT. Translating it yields CASSSRIPGQGFLNTEAFF.

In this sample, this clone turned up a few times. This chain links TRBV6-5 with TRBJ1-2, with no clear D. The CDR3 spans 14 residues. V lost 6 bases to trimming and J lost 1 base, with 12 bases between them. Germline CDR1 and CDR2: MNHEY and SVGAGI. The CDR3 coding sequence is TGTGCCAGCAGCACCGGGATACTTAACTATGGCTACACCTTC. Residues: CASSTGILNYGYTF.

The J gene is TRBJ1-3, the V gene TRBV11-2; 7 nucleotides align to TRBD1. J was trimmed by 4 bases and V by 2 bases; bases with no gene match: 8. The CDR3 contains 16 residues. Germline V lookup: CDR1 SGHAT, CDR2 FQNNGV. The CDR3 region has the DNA TGTGCCAGCAGCTTAAACCCCCAGACAGGGGGAAACACCATATATTTT. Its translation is CASSLNPQTGGNTIYF.

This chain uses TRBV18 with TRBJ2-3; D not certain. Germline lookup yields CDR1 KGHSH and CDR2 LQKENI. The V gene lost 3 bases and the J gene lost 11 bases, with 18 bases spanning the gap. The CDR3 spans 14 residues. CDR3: CASSPMPPGPEQYF. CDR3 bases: TGTGCCAGCTCACCGATGCCACCGGGTCCTGAGCAGTATTTT. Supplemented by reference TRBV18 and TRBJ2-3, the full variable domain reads NAGVMQNPRHLVRRRGQEARLRCSPMKGHSHVYWYRQLPEEGLKFMVYLQKENIIDESGMPKERFSAEFPKEGPSILRIQQVVRGDSAAYFCASSPMPPGPEQYFGPGTRLTVL.

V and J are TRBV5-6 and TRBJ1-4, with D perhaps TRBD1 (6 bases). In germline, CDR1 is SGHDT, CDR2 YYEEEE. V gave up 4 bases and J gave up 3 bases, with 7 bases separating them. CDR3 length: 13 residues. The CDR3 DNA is TGTGCCAGCAGCCGACAGGCTAATGAAAAACTGTTTTTT. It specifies CASSRQANEKLFF.

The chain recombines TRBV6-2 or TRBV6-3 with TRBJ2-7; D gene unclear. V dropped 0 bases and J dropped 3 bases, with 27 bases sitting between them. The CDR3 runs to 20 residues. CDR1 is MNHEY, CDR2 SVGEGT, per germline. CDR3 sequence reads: CASSYSVQRVGVSWFYEQYF. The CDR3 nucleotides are TGTGCCAGCAGTTACTCGGTCCAGCGAGTAGGCGTTTCTTGGTTCTACGAGCAGTACTTC.

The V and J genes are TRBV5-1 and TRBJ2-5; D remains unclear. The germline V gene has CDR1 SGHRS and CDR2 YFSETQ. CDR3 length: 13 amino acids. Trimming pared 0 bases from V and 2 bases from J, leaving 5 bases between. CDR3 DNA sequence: TGCGCCAGCAGCTTGGAAATACAAGAGACCCAGTACTTC. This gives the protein CASSLEIQETQYF.

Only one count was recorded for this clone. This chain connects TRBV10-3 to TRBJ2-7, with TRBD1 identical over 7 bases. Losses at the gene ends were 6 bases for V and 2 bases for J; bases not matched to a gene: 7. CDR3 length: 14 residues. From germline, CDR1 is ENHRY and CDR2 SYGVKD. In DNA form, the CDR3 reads TGTGCCATCAGCCGGGACAGCAATACCTACGAGCAGTACTTC. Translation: CAISRDSNTYEQYF.

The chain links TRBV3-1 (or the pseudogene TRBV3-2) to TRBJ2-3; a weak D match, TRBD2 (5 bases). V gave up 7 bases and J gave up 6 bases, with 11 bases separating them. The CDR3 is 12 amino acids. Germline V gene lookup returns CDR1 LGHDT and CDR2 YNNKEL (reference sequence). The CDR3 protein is CASTIGGDTQYF. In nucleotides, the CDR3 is TGTGCCAGCACCATAGGAGGCGATACGCAGTATTTT.

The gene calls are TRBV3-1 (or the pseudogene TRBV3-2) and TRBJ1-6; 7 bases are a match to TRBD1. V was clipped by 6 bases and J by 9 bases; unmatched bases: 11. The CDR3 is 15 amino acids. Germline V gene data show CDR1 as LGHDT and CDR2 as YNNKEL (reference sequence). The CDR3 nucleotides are TGTGCCAGCAGTGGTACAGGGGAAAGGAGTTCACCCCTCCACTTT. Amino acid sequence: CASSGTGERSSPLHF.

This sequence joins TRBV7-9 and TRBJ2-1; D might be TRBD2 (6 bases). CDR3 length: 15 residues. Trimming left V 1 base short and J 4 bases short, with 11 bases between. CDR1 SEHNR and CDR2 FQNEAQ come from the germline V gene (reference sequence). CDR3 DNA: TGTGCCAGCAGCTTAGAAGGGACTGTATACAATGAGCAGTTCTTC. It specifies CASSLEGTVYNEQFF.

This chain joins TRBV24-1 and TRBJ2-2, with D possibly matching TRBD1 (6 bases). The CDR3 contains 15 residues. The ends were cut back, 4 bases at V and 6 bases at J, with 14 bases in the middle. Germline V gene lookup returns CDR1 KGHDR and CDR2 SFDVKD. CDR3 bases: TGTGCCACCAGTGACTACAGGGTTACTGCCGGGGAGCTGTTTTTT. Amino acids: CATSDYRVTAGELFF.

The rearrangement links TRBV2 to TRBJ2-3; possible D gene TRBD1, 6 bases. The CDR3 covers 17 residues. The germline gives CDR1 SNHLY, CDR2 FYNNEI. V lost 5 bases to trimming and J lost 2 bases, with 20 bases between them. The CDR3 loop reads CASSSGWPGEFTDTQYF. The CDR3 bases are TGTGCCAGCAGTTCAGGGTGGCCAGGGGAATTCACAGATACGCAGTATTTT.

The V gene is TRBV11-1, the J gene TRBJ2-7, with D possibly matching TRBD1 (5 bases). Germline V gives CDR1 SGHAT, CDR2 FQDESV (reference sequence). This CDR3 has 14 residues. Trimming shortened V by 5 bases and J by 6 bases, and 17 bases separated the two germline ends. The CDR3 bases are TGTGCCAGCAGCCTAATCAATCAGGGCTCCGAGCAGTACTTC. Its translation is CASSLINQGSEQYF.

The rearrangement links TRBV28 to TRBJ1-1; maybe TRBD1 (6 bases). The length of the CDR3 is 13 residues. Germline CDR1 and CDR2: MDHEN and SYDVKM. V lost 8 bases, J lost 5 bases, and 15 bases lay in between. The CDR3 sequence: CASRQGLRTEAFF. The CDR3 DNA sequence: TGTGCCAGCCGGCAGGGGTTGAGAACTGAAGCTTTCTTT.

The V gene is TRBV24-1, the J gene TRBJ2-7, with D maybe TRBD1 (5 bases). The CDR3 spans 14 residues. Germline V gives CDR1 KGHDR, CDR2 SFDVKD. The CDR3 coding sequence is TGTTTCACCCCTGGGGCACCCGAAGCCTACGAGCAGTACTTC. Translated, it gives CFTPGAPEAYEQYF.